The entry that follows covers one T cell receptor beta chain sequence. Its antigen remains unidentified. After removal of 3 bases from V and 1 base from J, the junction contained 15 bases not matched to a gene. The germline V gene encodes CDR1 ENHRY and CDR2 SYGVKD. The CDR3 runs to 20 residues. These data are taken from a study of cytomegalovirus exposure and HLA in healthy donors. Study conclusions and caveats: A prior analysis recorded that most TCR beta V segments were productive about 87% or about 30% of the time.

PCR amplification relied on 60 Vbeta primers (plus 13 Jbeta primers). TCRdb's copy holds only in-frame clones and misses some; the assay was immunoSEQ multiplex PCR. The sample contains approximately 140,000 clones, 60% to 85% of which appear only once. Sequencing was done on a sample of PBMCs. This sequence was found in a man in his forties in good health and CMV-seronegative. V usage is TRBV10-3 and J usage is TRBJ1-5; 10 bases match TRBD1. This CDR3 is CAISDPERGGQGESNQPQHF. The DNA of the CDR3 is TGTGCCATCAGTGATCCCGAAAGGGGAGGACAGGGGGAAAGCAATCAGCCCCAGCATTTT.